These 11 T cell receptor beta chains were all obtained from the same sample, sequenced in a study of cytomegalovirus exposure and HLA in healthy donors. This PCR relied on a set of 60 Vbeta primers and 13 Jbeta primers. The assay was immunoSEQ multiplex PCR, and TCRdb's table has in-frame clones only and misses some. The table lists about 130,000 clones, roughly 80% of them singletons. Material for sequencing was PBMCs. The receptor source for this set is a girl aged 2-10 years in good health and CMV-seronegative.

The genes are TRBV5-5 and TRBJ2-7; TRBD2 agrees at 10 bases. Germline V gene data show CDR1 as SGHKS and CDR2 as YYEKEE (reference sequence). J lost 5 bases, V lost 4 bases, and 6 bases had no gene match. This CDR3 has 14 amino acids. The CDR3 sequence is CASSTSGVVHEQYF. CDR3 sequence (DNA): TGTGCCAGCAGCACTAGCGGGGTAGTCCACGAGCAGTACTTC.

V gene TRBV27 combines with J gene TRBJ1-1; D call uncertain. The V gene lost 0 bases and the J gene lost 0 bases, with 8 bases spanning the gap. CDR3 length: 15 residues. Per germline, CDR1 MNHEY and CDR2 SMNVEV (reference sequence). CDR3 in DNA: TGTGCCAGCAGTTTATCCCCAGCGATGAACACTGAAGCTTTCTTT. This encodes CASSLSPAMNTEAFF.

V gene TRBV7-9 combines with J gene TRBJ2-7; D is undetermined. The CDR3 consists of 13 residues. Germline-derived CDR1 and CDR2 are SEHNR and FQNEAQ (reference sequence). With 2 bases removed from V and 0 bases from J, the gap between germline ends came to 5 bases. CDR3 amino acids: CASSLPVSYEQYF. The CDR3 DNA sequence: TGTGCCAGCAGCTTACCAGTCTCCTACGAGCAGTACTTC.

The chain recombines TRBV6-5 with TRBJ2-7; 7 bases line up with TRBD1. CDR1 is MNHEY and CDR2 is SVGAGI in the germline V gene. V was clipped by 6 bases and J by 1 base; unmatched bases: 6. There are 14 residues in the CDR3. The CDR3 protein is CASSLDRVSYEQYF. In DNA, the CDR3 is TGTGCCAGCAGCCTTGACAGGGTATCCTACGAGCAGTACTTC.

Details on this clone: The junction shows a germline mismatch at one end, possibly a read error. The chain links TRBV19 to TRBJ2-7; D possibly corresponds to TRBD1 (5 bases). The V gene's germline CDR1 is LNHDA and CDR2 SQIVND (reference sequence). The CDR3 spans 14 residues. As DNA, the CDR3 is TGTGCCAGTAGAATAGGAACAGGTTCCTACGAGCAGTACTTC. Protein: CASRIGTGSYEQYF.

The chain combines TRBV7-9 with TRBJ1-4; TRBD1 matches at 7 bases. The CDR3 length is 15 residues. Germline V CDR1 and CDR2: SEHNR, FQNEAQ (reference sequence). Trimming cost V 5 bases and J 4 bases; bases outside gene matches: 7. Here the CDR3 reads CASSPGQGDNEKLFF. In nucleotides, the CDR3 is TGTGCCAGCAGCCCCGGTCAGGGGGATAATGAAAAACTGTTTTTT. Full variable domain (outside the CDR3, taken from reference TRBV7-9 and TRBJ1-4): DTGVSQNPRHKITKRGQNVTFRCDPISEHNRLYWYRQTLGQGPEFLTYFQNEAQLEKSRLLSDRFSAERPKGSFSTLEIQRTEQGDSAMYLCASSPGQGDNEKLFFGSGTQLSVL.

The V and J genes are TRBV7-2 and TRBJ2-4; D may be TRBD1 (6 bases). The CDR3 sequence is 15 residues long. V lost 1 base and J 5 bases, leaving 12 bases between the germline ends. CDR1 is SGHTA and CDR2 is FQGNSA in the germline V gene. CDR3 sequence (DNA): TGTGCCAGCAGCTTAGTCGCCGGACAGCAAAACATTCAGTACTTC. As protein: CASSLVAGQQNIQYF.

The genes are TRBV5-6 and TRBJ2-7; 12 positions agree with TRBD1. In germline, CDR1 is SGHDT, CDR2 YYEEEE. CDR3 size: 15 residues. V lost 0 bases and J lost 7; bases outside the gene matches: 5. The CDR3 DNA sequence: TGTGCCAGCAGCTTGGCCGGGACAGGGGGCACGGAGCAGTACTTC. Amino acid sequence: CASSLAGTGGTEQYF.

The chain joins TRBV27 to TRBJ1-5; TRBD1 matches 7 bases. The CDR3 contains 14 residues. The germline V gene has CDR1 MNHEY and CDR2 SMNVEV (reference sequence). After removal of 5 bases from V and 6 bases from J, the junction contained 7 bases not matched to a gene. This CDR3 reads CASSPTGKTQPQHF. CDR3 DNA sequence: TGTGCCAGCAGTCCGACAGGGAAGACTCAGCCCCAGCATTTT.

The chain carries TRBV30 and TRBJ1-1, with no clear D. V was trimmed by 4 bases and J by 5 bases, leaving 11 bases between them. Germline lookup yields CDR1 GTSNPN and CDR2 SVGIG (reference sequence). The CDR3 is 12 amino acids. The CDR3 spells CAWKAGGTEAFF. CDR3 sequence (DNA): TGTGCCTGGAAGGCGGGTGGGACTGAAGCTTTCTTT.

The CDR3 region has the DNA TGTGCCAGCAGTGGACTAGCGGGGGCCTCGGAGACCCAGTACTTC. Its translation: CASSGLAGASETQYF. The chain combines TRBV27 with TRBJ2-5; TRBD2 matches 13 bases. The CDR3 loop spans 15 amino acids. V was pared by 5 bases and J by 5 bases, with 5 bases of the junction left unmatched. Germline V gives CDR1 MNHEY, CDR2 SMNVEV (reference sequence).